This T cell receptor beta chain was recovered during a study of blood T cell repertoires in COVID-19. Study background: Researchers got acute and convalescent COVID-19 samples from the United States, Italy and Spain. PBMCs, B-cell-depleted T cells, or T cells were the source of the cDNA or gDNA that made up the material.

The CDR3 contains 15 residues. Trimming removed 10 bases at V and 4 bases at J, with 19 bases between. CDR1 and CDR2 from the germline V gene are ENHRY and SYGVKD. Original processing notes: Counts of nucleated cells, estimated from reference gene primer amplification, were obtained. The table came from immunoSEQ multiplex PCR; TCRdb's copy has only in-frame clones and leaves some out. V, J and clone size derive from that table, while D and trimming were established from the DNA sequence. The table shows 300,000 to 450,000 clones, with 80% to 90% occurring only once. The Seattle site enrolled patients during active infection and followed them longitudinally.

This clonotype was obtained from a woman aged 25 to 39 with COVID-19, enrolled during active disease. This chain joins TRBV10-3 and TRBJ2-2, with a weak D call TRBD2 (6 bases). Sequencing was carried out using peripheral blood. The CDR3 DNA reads TGTGCCAAAGATAATACGGGAGCGTTCACCGGGGAGCTGTTTTTT. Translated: CAKDNTGAFTGELFF.